Below, 18 T cell receptor beta chains from the same sample are listed, as sequenced in a study of T cell responses to AZD1222 COVID-19 vaccine. TCRdb's table, derived via immunoSEQ multiplex PCR, lists solely in-frame clones and lacks some. In the table there are around 160,000 clones, 85% to 95% of which are singletons. The material sequenced was peripheral blood, taken 28 days after the second AZD1222 dose. These receptors originate from an adult who received the AZD1222 COVID-19 vaccine.

The V and J genes are TRBV7-6 and TRBJ1-5; possibly TRBD1 for D (5 bases). This CDR3 has 16 residues. The germline V gene has CDR1 SGHVS and CDR2 FNYEAQ. The V end lost 3 bases, the J end lost 1 base, and 13 bases lay between the germline ends. CDR3 coding DNA: TGTGCCAGCAGCTTTTATCCAGGGTTGAGCAATCAGCCCCAGCATTTT. Translating gives CASSFYPGLSNQPQHF. Using reference TRBV7-6 and TRBJ1-5 for the parts outside the CDR3, the full variable domain is GAGVSQSPRYKVTKRGQDVALRCDPISGHVSLYWYRQALGQGPEFLTYFNYEAQQDKSGLPNDRFSAERPEGSISTLTIQRTEQRDSAMYRCASSFYPGLSNQPQHFGDGTRLSIL.

The chain links TRBV9 to TRBJ1-2; D possibly corresponds to TRBD1 (5 bases). The length of the CDR3 is 16 residues. From germline, CDR1 is SGDLS and CDR2 YYNGEE. The V gene lost 2 bases and the J gene lost 4 bases, with 18 bases spanning the gap. The CDR3 DNA reads as TGTGCCAGCAGCGTTGACCCCGAAGGACAACTCTATGGCTACACCTTC. As protein: CASSVDPEGQLYGYTF.

V is TRBV7-6 and J is TRBJ1-4; the match to TRBD1 covers 7 bases. CDR1 SGHVS and CDR2 FNYEAQ come from the germline V gene. Germline trimming cut 5 bases from V and 6 bases from J; bases unmatched to any gene: 9. The CDR3 length is 15 residues. CDR3 in DNA: TGTGCCAGCAGCGTGCACAGGGGAGTTGATGAAAAACTGTTTTTT. Its translation is CASSVHRGVDEKLFF. The full variable domain, with the rest looked up from reference TRBV7-6 and TRBJ1-4, is GAGVSQSPRYKVTKRGQDVALRCDPISGHVSLYWYRQALGQGPEFLTYFNYEAQQDKSGLPNDRFSAERPEGSISTLTIQRTEQRDSAMYRCASSVHRGVDEKLFFGSGTQLSVL.

The chain uses TRBV24-1 and TRBJ2-3, with D perhaps TRBD2 (5 bases). CDR1 KGHDR and CDR2 SFDVKD come from the germline V gene. Trimming stripped 1 base from V and 0 bases from J, with 7 bases between. This CDR3 has 15 residues. The CDR3 coding sequence is TGTGCCACCAGTGATTTCGGGGAAAGCACAGATACGCAGTATTTT. This sequence encodes CATSDFGESTDTQYF.

The rearrangement links TRBV6-1 to TRBJ1-5, with D tentatively TRBD1 (5 bases). V gave up 2 bases and J gave up 5 bases, with 13 bases separating them. From germline, CDR1 is MNHNS and CDR2 SASEGT. The CDR3 runs 15 residues. The CDR3 loop reads CASSETAQGHQPQHF. CDR3 DNA: TGTGCCAGCAGTGAAACCGCCCAGGGACATCAGCCCCAGCATTTT.

On this clone: Distinct nucleotide sequences in the sample also encode this CDR3. The J gene is TRBJ1-1, the V gene TRBV6-1; D possibly corresponds to TRBD1 (6 bases). This CDR3 is built from 13 residues. V lost 2 bases to trimming and J lost 3 bases, with 7 bases between them. The germline V gene encodes CDR1 MNHNS and CDR2 SASEGT. The CDR3, as DNA: TGTGCCAGCAGTGAACAGGGGTACACTGAAGCTTTCTTT. It is translated as CASSEQGYTEAFF.

The chain employs TRBV6-2 or TRBV6-3 and TRBJ2-7; TRBD2 is a possible D gene (5 bases). Germline values: CDR1 MNHEY, CDR2 SVGEGT. Trimming left V 0 bases short and J 2 bases short, with 8 bases between. The CDR3 is 14 residues long. CDR3 in amino acids: CASSYSERPYEQYF. The DNA of the CDR3 is TGTGCCAGCAGTTACTCGGAGCGGCCCTACGAGCAGTACTTC.

The chain recombines TRBV6-5 with TRBJ1-3, with TRBD1 as a possible D gene (6 bases). Germline CDR1 reads MNHEY; CDR2 reads SVGAGI. This CDR3 comprises 14 residues. With 7 bases removed from V and 4 bases from J, the gap between germline ends came to 14 bases. The CDR3 DNA reads TGTGCCAGCACACACAGGGCAGGGGGAAACACCATATATTTT. Its translation is CASTHRAGGNTIYF.

The chain combines TRBV29-1 with TRBJ1-2, with a tentative D call TRBD1 (5 bases). CDR3 length equals 13 residues. Germline V lookup: CDR1 SQVTM, CDR2 ANQGSEA. Trimming removed 6 bases at V and 4 bases at J, with 15 bases between. The CDR3: CSVGTPEAYGYTF. The CDR3 DNA sequence: TGCAGCGTAGGGACCCCGGAGGCCTATGGCTACACCTTC.

The chain recombines TRBV19 with TRBJ2-1, with D perhaps TRBD2 (5 bases). The V end lost 8 bases, the J end lost 6 bases, and 11 bases lay between the germline ends. Germline V gene data show CDR1 as LNHDA and CDR2 as SQIVND (reference sequence). The length of the CDR3 is 12 residues. This CDR3 reads CASSGGSNEQFF. The CDR3 DNA reads TGTGCCAGTTCCGGAGGAAGCAATGAGCAGTTCTTC.

The chain joins TRBV6-5 to TRBJ1-2, with D possibly TRBD1 on 5 matching bases. Germline CDR1 reads MNHEY; CDR2 reads SVGAGI. V dropped 1 base and J dropped 6 bases, with 18 bases sitting between them. The CDR3 is 16 residues long. The CDR3 loop is CASSYWPGTALDGYTF. The CDR3 DNA reads TGTGCCAGCAGTTACTGGCCAGGGACGGCCCTGGATGGCTACACCTTC.

The chain employs TRBV23-1 and TRBJ2-2; maybe TRBD1 (6 bases). TRBV23-1 is treated as an ORF (open reading frame) with a function not yet certain. V was clipped by 6 bases and J by 1 base, with 30 bases between them. The CDR3 runs 21 residues. The CDR3 sequence: CASSRKRRTRQDRQNTGELFF. The DNA of the CDR3 is TGCGCCAGCAGCCGTAAACGACGCACCCGACAGGACCGACAGAACACCGGGGAGCTGTTTTTT.

The rearrangement uses TRBV28 and TRBJ1-3; TRBD1 matches 7 bases. V trimming: 1 base; J trimming: 3 bases; junction bases outside the gene matches: 6. The length of the CDR3 is 16 residues. Germline V gives CDR1 MDHEN, CDR2 SYDVKM. The CDR3 loop reads CASSLYRGGVGNTIYF. The DNA for the CDR3 is TGTGCCAGCAGTTTATACCGAGGGGGCGTTGGAAACACCATATATTTT.

This clone showed up just once. The chain joins TRBV14 to TRBJ2-7, with 12 positions matching TRBD2. The CDR3 consists of 16 residues. Losses at the gene ends were 4 bases for V and 3 bases for J; bases not matched to a gene: 7. The V gene's germline CDR1 is SGHDN and CDR2 FVKESK. The CDR3 reads CASSPGGLAGLYEQYF. The CDR3 DNA reads TGTGCCAGCAGCCCCGGGGGACTAGCGGGCCTCTACGAGCAGTACTTC.

This clone is a singleton in its sample. The chain employs TRBV12-3 or TRBV12-4 and TRBJ2-3, with D uncertain. The CDR3 extends over 12 amino acids. Trimming took off 5 bases at V and 3 bases at J, with 6 bases between the two ends. DNA for the CDR3: TGTGCCAGCAGTGGCATAACAGATACGCAGTATTTT. Protein product: CASSGITDTQYF.

This clone has a single count. This rearrangement joins TRBV5-4 to TRBJ2-5; D is unresolved. The CDR3 length is 13 residues. V was clipped by 4 bases and J by 5 bases, with 12 bases between them. The germline V gene encodes CDR1 SGHNT and CDR2 YYREEE (reference sequence). The DNA of the CDR3 is TGTGCCAGCAGCCCCGACTCCCGGGAGACCCAGTACTTC. It specifies CASSPDSRETQYF.

A few counts support this clone. The V gene is TRBV18, the J gene TRBJ1-1; 7 nucleotides match TRBD1. J lost 5 bases, V lost 3 bases, and 6 bases had no gene match. Germline CDR1 KGHSH, CDR2 LQKENI. This CDR3 is 14 amino acids long. The CDR3 coding sequence is TGTGCCAGCTCACCGAGGGGGCTGTGGACTGAAGCTTTCTTT. It is translated as CASSPRGLWTEAFF. The full variable domain, in which reference TRBV18 and TRBJ1-1 provide the parts outside the CDR3, is NAGVMQNPRHLVRRRGQEARLRCSPMKGHSHVYWYRQLPEEGLKFMVYLQKENIIDESGMPKERFSAEFPKEGPSILRIQQVVRGDSAAYFCASSPRGLWTEAFFGQGTRLTVV.

The V and J genes are TRBV5-6 and TRBJ1-6; unclear D gene. The CDR3 is 17 residues long. Between the trimmed V and J ends, which lost 1 base and 0 bases, there was a span of 11 bases. Germline CDR1 and CDR2: SGHDT and YYEEEE. The CDR3 DNA is TGTGCCAGCAGCTTGCGTTCGATGAGCTCCTATAATTCACCCCTCCACTTT. This translates into CASSLRSMSSYNSPLHF.